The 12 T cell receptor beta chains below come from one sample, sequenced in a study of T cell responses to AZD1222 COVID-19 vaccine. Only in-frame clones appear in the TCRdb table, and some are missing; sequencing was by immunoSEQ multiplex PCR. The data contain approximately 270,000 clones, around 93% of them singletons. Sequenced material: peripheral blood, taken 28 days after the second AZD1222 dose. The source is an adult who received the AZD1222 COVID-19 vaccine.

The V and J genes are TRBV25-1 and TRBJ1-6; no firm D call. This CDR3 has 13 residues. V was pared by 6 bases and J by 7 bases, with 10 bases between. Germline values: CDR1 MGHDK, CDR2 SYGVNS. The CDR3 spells CASSGRGNSPLHF. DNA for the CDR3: TGTGCCAGCAGCGGACGGGGAAATTCACCCCTCCACTTT.

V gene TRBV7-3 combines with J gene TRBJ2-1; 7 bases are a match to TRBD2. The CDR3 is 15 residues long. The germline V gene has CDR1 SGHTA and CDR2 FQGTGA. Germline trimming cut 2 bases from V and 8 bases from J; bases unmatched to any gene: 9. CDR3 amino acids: CASSLSRAGVDEQFF. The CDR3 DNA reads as TGTGCCAGCAGCTTATCGCGGGCGGGAGTTGATGAGCAGTTCTTC.

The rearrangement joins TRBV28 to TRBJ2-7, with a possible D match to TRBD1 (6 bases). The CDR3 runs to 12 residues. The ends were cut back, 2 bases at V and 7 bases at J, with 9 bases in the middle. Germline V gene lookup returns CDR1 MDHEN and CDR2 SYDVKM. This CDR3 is CASSLVRGEQYF. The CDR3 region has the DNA TGTGCCAGCAGTTTAGTCAGGGGAGAGCAGTACTTC.

The CDR3 DNA reads TGTGCCAGCAGCTGGGGGACCGGGGAGCTGTTTTTT. Encoded protein: CASSWGTGELFF. The genes are TRBV7-2 and TRBJ2-2, with D perhaps being TRBD1 or TRBD2 (5 bases each). CDR1 and CDR2 from the germline V gene are SGHTA and FQGNSA. The CDR3 covers 12 residues. Trimming left V 4 bases short and J 5 bases short, with 5 bases between. The full variable domain, its missing parts supplied by reference TRBV7-2 and TRBJ2-2, is GAGVSQSPSNKVTEKGKDVELRCDPISGHTALYWYRQSLGQGLEFLIYFQGNSAPDKSGLPSDRFSAERTGGSVSTLTIQRTQQEDSAVYLCASSWGTGELFFGEGSRLTVL.

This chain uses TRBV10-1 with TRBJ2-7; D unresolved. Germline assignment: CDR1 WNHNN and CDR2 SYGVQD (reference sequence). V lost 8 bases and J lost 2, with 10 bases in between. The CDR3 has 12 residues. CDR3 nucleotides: TGCGCCAGCGCCGGCACCGCCTACGAGCAGTACTTC. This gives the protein CASAGTAYEQYF.

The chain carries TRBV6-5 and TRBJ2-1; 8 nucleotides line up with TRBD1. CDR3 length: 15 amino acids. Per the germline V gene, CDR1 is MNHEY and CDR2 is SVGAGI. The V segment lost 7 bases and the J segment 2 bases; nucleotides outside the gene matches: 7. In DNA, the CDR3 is TGTGCCAGCACCTACAGGGGGTCTGCCTACAATGAGCAGTTCTTC. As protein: CASTYRGSAYNEQFF.

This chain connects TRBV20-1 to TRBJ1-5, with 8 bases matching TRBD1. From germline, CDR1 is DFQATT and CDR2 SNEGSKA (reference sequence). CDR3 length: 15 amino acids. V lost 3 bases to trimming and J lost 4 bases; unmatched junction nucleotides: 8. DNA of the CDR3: TGCAGTGCTAGTCATGGGACAGGACCGAATCAGCCCCAGCATTTT. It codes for CSASHGTGPNQPQHF.

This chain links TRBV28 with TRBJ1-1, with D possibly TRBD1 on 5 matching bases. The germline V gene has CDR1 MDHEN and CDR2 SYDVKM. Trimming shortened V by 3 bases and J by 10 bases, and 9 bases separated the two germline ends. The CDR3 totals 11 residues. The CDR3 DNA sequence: TGTGCCAGCAGTTTTTCGAGGGGAGCTTTCTTT. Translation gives CASSFSRGAFF.

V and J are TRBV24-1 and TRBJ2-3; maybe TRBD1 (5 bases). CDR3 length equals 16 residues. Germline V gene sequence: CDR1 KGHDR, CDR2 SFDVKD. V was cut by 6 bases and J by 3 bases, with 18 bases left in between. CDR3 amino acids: CATSRATGRLTDTQYF. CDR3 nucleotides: TGTGCCACCAGTCGCGCTACAGGACGATTAACAGATACGCAGTATTTT.

The DNA of the CDR3 is TGTGCCAGCAGTGAAGGCCAGACAGATACGCAGTATTTT. It translates to CASSEGQTDTQYF. The chain carries TRBV2 and TRBJ2-3; no firm D call. This CDR3 is 13 amino acids long. Germline values: CDR1 SNHLY, CDR2 FYNNEI. Trimming left V 1 base short and J 3 bases short, with 5 bases between.

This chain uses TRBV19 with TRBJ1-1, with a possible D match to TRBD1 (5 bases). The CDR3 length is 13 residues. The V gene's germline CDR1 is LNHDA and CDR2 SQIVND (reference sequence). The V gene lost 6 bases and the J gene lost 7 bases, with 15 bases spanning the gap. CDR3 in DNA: TGTGCCAGTAGGGGACGGGAGGTAATTGAAGCTTTCTTT. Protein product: CASRGREVIEAFF.

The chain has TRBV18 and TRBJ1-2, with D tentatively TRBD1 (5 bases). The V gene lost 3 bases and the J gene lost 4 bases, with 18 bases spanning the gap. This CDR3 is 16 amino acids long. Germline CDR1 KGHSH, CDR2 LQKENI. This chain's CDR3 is CASSPSLDGTPYGYTF. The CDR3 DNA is TGTGCCAGCTCACCCTCACTGGACGGGACTCCCTATGGCTACACCTTC.